A selection of T cell receptor beta chains follows, all from one sample in a study of identical twins. TCRdb analysed the 5' RACE reads with MiXCR anew, one entry per CDR3 protein. Of 300,000 to 400,000 distinct CDR3 sequences listed, 9% to 15% are singletons. These records were also assigned to another study, of yellow fever vaccine responses in identical twins.

Sequenced sample: CD8+ T cells sorted from blood. The receptors come from a woman aged 18-29 years in good health. The CDR3 runs from the conserved cysteine through the conserved F or W. Fields, in order: J gene, V gene, clone size, CDR3 protein. Clone size, where shown, is once, few, many, or a class for clones that have expanded.

J gene: TRBJ1-2
V gene: TRBV6-5
clone size: -
CDR3 protein: CASSPLDGYTF

J gene: TRBJ1-5
V gene: TRBV5-5
clone size: few
CDR3 protein: CASSPGQPNQPQHF

J gene: TRBJ2-7
V gene: TRBV24-1
clone size: many
CDR3 protein: CATSANGRGRYEQYF

J gene: TRBJ2-4
V gene: TRBV10-3
clone size: -
CDR3 protein: CAISERVGAKNIQYF

J gene: TRBJ2-5
V gene: TRBV7-9
clone size: -
CDR3 protein: CASSRTEYQETQYF

J gene: TRBJ2-3
V gene: TRBV7-9
clone size: -
CDR3 protein: CASSFEGLATDTQYF

J gene: TRBJ2-1
V gene: TRBV12-3/TRBV12-4
clone size: -
CDR3 protein: CASSRGLAGPSSYNEQFF

J gene: TRBJ2-2
V gene: TRBV11-1
clone size: few
CDR3 protein: CASSGRASGSWITGELFF

J gene: TRBJ2-3
V gene: TRBV2
clone size: many
CDR3 protein: CASSEYRDNPTDTQYF

J gene: TRBJ1-4
V gene: TRBV29-1
clone size: few
CDR3 protein: CSVEETSWGATNEKLFF

J gene: TRBJ2-3
V gene: TRBV7-6
clone size: -
CDR3 protein: CASSQSVGRPTDTQYF

J gene: TRBJ2-5
V gene: TRBV27
clone size: few
CDR3 protein: CASSLVGTSRRKTQYF

J gene: TRBJ2-3
V gene: TRBV9
clone size: few
CDR3 protein: CASSGRKGPDTQYF

J gene: TRBJ2-1
V gene: TRBV6-5
clone size: many
CDR3 protein: CASSYSTDGGEQFF

J gene: TRBJ1-2
V gene: TRBV7-9
clone size: -
CDR3 protein: CASSLRGRSYGYTF

J gene: TRBJ2-7
V gene: TRBV27
clone size: -
CDR3 protein: CASSISAGAYEQYF

J gene: TRBJ2-2
V gene: TRBV5-1
clone size: -
CDR3 protein: CASSPKRPANTGELFF

J gene: TRBJ1-1
V gene: TRBV20-1
clone size: few
CDR3 protein: CSARVWGRWGNTEAFF

J gene: TRBJ2-7
V gene: TRBV9
clone size: -
CDR3 protein: CASSVEASGPYEQYF

J gene: TRBJ2-2
V gene: TRBV27
clone size: few
CDR3 protein: CASSSVWGELFF

J gene: TRBJ2-7
V gene: TRBV15
clone size: -
CDR3 protein: CATSEPAGPSYEQYF

J gene: TRBJ1-4
V gene: TRBV2
clone size: few
CDR3 protein: CASSEGLQLAQEKLFF

J gene: TRBJ2-7
V gene: TRBV29-1
clone size: many
CDR3 protein: CSVESGQGTTYEQYF